The 9 T cell receptor beta chains below all came from one sample that was sequenced in a study of ipilimumab plus nivolumab after autologous stem cell transplantation. The repertoire was sequenced with immunoSEQ multiplex PCR; TCRdb's copy has only in-frame clones and lacks some. Of 15,000 to 20,000 clones listed, about 80% are singletons. Sequencing was performed on PBMCs, taken in a trial of ipilimumab plus nivolumab as post-transplant consolidation. Receptors originate from a male donor with diffuse large B-cell lymphoma.

The V call is TRBV27, the J call TRBJ2-3; TRBD2 aligns across 8 bases. The V gene's germline CDR1 is MNHEY and CDR2 SMNVEV (reference sequence). J was trimmed by 4 bases and V by 0 bases; bases with no gene match: 3. The CDR3 contains 15 residues. The CDR3 here is CASSLSLAGPDTQYF. The CDR3 DNA sequence: TGTGCCAGCAGTTTATCCTTAGCGGGGCCAGATACGCAGTATTTT.

The chain links TRBV9 to TRBJ2-5, with 7 bases identical to TRBD1. V was clipped by 0 bases and J by 4 bases; unmatched bases: 6. Germline V CDR1 and CDR2: SGDLS, YYNGEE. This CDR3 is built from 15 residues. CDR3 sequence reads: CASSVGEGARETQYF. In nucleotides, the CDR3 is TGTGCCAGCAGCGTAGGAGAGGGGGCGAGAGAGACCCAGTACTTC.

The rearrangement joins TRBV27 to TRBJ2-2; D not certain. Germline V gene data show CDR1 as MNHEY and CDR2 as SMNVEV (reference sequence). Between the trimmed V and J ends, which lost 2 bases and 5 bases, there was a span of 3 bases. CDR3 length: 12 amino acids. The CDR3 nucleotides are TGTGCCAGCAGTTTAACAACCGGGGAGCTGTTTTTT. It specifies CASSLTTGELFF.

The J gene is TRBJ1-1, the V gene TRBV4-1, with D unresolved. The CDR3 consists of 14 residues. Between the trimmed V and J ends, which lost 2 bases and 4 bases, there was a span of 11 bases. Germline CDR1 and CDR2: MGHRA and YSYEKL. The CDR3 spells CASSQQGLGTEAFF. In nucleotides, the CDR3 is TGCGCCAGCAGCCAACAAGGGCTGGGCACTGAAGCTTTCTTT.

The chain couples TRBV2 to TRBJ1-2; D possibly corresponds to TRBD1 (5 bases). The CDR3 has 16 residues. The V gene's germline CDR1 is SNHLY and CDR2 FYNNEI. V shed 6 bases and J shed 7 bases, with 24 bases lying between them. The CDR3 coding sequence is TGTGCCAGCAGCCGGGGGTTGGGCGGATGGTCGGTTGGCTACACCTTC. Translating gives CASSRGLGGWSVGYTF.

V and J are TRBV19 and TRBJ2-4; perhaps TRBD2 as D (6 bases). The CDR3 sequence is 13 residues long. V gave up 4 bases and J gave up 8 bases, with 12 bases separating them. CDR1 is LNHDA, CDR2 SQIVND, per germline (reference sequence). CDR3 DNA sequence: TGTGCCAGTAGTAAGACTAGTGGGGACATTCAGTACTTC. The encoded protein is CASSKTSGDIQYF.

The V and J genes are TRBV5-4 and TRBJ1-1, with D possibly TRBD1 on 5 matching bases. Trimming took 4 bases from V and 4 from J, leaving 17 bases between them. Looked up from germline, CDR1 is SGHNT and CDR2 is YYREEE (reference sequence). The CDR3 runs to 15 residues. The chain's CDR3 is CASSGTGRGLTEAFF. CDR3 nucleotide sequence: TGTGCCAGCAGCGGGACGGGCCGAGGTCTCACTGAAGCTTTCTTT.

This clone has only a few counts. The chain joins TRBV2 to TRBJ1-5; D gene ambiguous. V gave up 7 bases and J gave up 2 bases, with 9 bases separating them. The CDR3 is 13 amino acids. Per the germline V gene, CDR1 is SNHLY and CDR2 is FYNNEI. The CDR3 sequence is CASMMEGNQPQHF. The CDR3 DNA reads TGTGCCAGCATGATGGAGGGCAATCAGCCCCAGCATTTT.

The gene calls are TRBV7-9 and TRBJ2-3; D is uncertain. V was pared by 4 bases and J by 2 bases, with 13 bases between. The CDR3 extends over 15 amino acids. CDR1 SEHNR and CDR2 FQNEAQ come from the germline V gene (reference sequence). Here the CDR3 DNA reads TGTGCCAGCAGCTCGAAGCTGTTGGCCACAGATACGCAGTATTTT. Its protein product is CASSSKLLATDTQYF.